The 17 T cell receptor beta chains below all came from one sample that was sequenced in a study of PD-L1 blockade in urothelial cancer. The assay was immunoSEQ multiplex PCR, and TCRdb's table has in-frame clones only and misses some. The sample gives more than 95,000 clones, roughly 90% of which show up once; 1.7% is in the top ten. Time point described: peripheral blood 6 weeks after treatment start. The material sequenced was PBMCs, taken around atezolizumab (anti-PD-L1) treatment. These receptors were collected from a man aged 55 to 70 with urothelial cancer.

V usage is TRBV5-6 and J usage is TRBJ2-7; the D gene is possibly TRBD1 (6 bases). CDR1 SGHDT and CDR2 YYEEEE come from the germline V gene. V gave up 5 bases and J gave up 2 bases, with 14 bases separating them. The CDR3 loop spans 14 amino acids. CDR3 sequence: CASRQGPSPYEQYF. Here the CDR3 DNA reads TGTGCCAGCAGGCAGGGGCCAAGTCCCTACGAGCAGTACTTC.

The gene calls are TRBV9 and TRBJ1-2; D is perhaps TRBD1 (6 bases). The CDR3 is made up of 14 amino acids. Germline loops: CDR1 SGDLS, CDR2 YYNGEE. Deletions cut 5 bases from V and 0 bases from J, with 11 bases between. The DNA of the CDR3 is TGTGCCAGCAGTGAAGGGGGGGCTAACTATGGCTACACCTTC. It encodes CASSEGGANYGYTF.

The chain is built from TRBV27 and TRBJ1-5; TRBD1 might be the D (6 bases). The germline V gene has CDR1 MNHEY and CDR2 SMNVEV (reference sequence). This CDR3 region has 15 residues. Trimming pared 4 bases from V and 6 bases from J, leaving 16 bases between. CDR3 in DNA: TGTGCCAGCAGTTCTAGGGGGGGCCCGGGTCAGCCCCAGCATTTT. Amino acids: CASSSRGGPGQPQHF.

The rearrangement joins TRBV18 to TRBJ2-1, with D possibly TRBD2 on 5 matching bases. The CDR3 is 16 amino acids. V lost 6 bases and J lost 7, with 22 bases in between. CDR1 and CDR2 (germline): KGHSH, LQKENI. CDR3 nucleotides: TGTGCCAGCTCCCGTTACGGGCAGGAGGTTTGGAATGAGCAGTTCTTC. Translated: CASSRYGQEVWNEQFF.

The DNA of the CDR3 is TGCGCCAGCAGTGATAGAGGACAGGGGTTGTGGGATGAAAAACTGTTTTTT. Translating it yields CASSDRGQGLWDEKLFF. This chain joins TRBV10-1 and TRBJ1-4; 9 bases match TRBD1. This CDR3 region has 17 residues. The V segment lost 3 bases and the J segment 6 bases; nucleotides outside the gene matches: 11. Germline assignment: CDR1 WNHNN and CDR2 SYGVQD (reference sequence).

This clone occurred a few times. CDR3 protein: CASSSGTSGRVSYEQYF. The CDR3 DNA is TGCGCCAGCAGCTCCGGGACTAGCGGTAGAGTTTCCTACGAGCAGTACTTC. The chain links TRBV5-1 to TRBJ2-7; 11 nucleotides align to TRBD2. Germline-derived CDR1 and CDR2 are SGHRS and YFSETQ. V shed 3 bases, J shed 1 base, and the junction held 9 bases outside the gene matches. The CDR3 loop spans 17 amino acids. The full variable domain, its missing parts supplied by reference TRBV5-1 and TRBJ2-7, is KAGVTQTPRYLIKTRGQQVTLSCSPISGHRSVSWYQQTPGQGLQFLFEYFSETQRNKGNFPGRFSGRQFSNSRSEMNVSTLELGDSALYLCASSSGTSGRVSYEQYFGPGTRLTVT.

This clone was seen once. The chain recombines TRBV18 with TRBJ2-7; D uncertain. Germline V CDR1 and CDR2: KGHSH, LQKENI. The CDR3 covers 14 residues. The V and J ends lost 3 bases and 2 bases respectively, with 11 bases between them. The CDR3: CASSPAEVAYEQYF. The DNA of the CDR3 is TGTGCCAGCTCACCGGCGGAAGTAGCCTACGAGCAGTACTTC. The full variable domain, with the rest looked up from reference TRBV18 and TRBJ2-7, is NAGVMQNPRHLVRRRGQEARLRCSPMKGHSHVYWYRQLPEEGLKFMVYLQKENIIDESGMPKERFSAEFPKEGPSILRIQQVVRGDSAAYFCASSPAEVAYEQYFGPGTRLTVT.

The J gene is TRBJ2-7, the V gene TRBV28; 11 positions agree with TRBD2. The CDR3 sequence is 19 residues long. The J segment lost 3 bases and the V segment lost 6 bases, leaving 19 bases of the junction unmatched. Germline CDR1 is MDHEN and CDR2 is SYDVKM. CDR3 in DNA: TGTGCCAGCAGCCCCTTCCCGGGACTAGCGGATTTTATTAGCTACGAGCAGTACTTC. Translated, it gives CASSPFPGLADFISYEQYF.

V gene TRBV5-1 combines with J gene TRBJ2-2; D gene unclear. This CDR3 has 16 residues. Germline assignment: CDR1 SGHRS and CDR2 YFSETQ. V was trimmed by 4 bases and J by 2 bases, leaving 15 bases between them. Written as DNA, the CDR3 is TGCGCCAGCAGCCTAGAGAAGGAGATAAACACCGGGGAGCTGTTTTTT. Protein sequence: CASSLEKEINTGELFF.

This clone was seen more than once but under ten times. The chain carries TRBV7-9 and TRBJ1-2, with TRBD1 matching 9 bases. After removal of 3 bases from V and 8 bases from J, the junction contained 4 bases not matched to a gene. Germline V CDR1 and CDR2: SEHNR, FQNEAQ (reference sequence). This CDR3 contains 13 residues. In DNA, the CDR3 is TGTGCCAGCAGCTTCGGGACAGGGTACGGCTACACCTTC. It codes for CASSFGTGYGYTF.

This chain links TRBV4-1 with TRBJ2-1; D is possibly TRBD2 (5 bases). Germline V gene lookup returns CDR1 MGHRA and CDR2 YSYEKL. V lost 1 base to trimming and J lost 4 bases, with 8 bases between them. The CDR3 covers 14 residues. CDR3 sequence reads: CASSQGGLYNEQFF. The CDR3 DNA reads TGCGCCAGCAGCCAAGGCGGGCTTTACAATGAGCAGTTCTTC.

This chain links TRBV6-6 with TRBJ2-1; 9 bases are shared with TRBD1. V was clipped by 6 bases and J by 7 bases; unmatched bases: 7. Germline loops: CDR1 MNHNY, CDR2 SVGAGI (reference sequence). The CDR3 has 14 residues. The CDR3 coding sequence is TGTGCCAGCAGGTGGACAGGGGAAGGGAATGAGCAGTTCTTC. Protein sequence: CASRWTGEGNEQFF.

As regards this clone: This same CDR3 is encoded by further DNA sequences in the sample. CDR3 loop: CASSFAGGGNQPQHF. The CDR3, as DNA: TGCGCCAGCAGCTTTGCAGGGGGCGGCAATCAGCCCCAGCATTTT. This chain uses TRBV5-1 with TRBJ1-5; 8 positions match TRBD1. Per germline, CDR1 SGHRS and CDR2 YFSETQ. CDR3 length: 15 residues. With V trimmed by 2 bases and J by 2 bases, 3 bases remained unmatched.

The chain recombines TRBV9 with TRBJ2-7; D might be TRBD1 (5 bases). The length of the CDR3 is 14 residues. V was shortened by 0 bases and J by 5 bases, with 12 bases between the two germline ends. CDR1 SGDLS and CDR2 YYNGEE come from the germline V gene. The chain's CDR3 is CASSVGNSRDEQYF. CDR3 nucleotide sequence: TGTGCCAGCAGCGTAGGAAATAGCAGGGACGAGCAGTACTTC.

This clone was counted once. The chain combines TRBV27 with TRBJ2-7, with 9 bases identical to TRBD2. Germline CDR1 and CDR2: MNHEY and SMNVEV (reference sequence). Trimming at V came to 4 bases and at J to 1 base, leaving 8 bases not matched to a gene. The CDR3 consists of 16 residues. CDR3 protein: CASSSLQAGGSYEQYF. The CDR3 DNA follows: TGTGCCAGCAGTTCCCTCCAAGCGGGGGGATCCTACGAGCAGTACTTC.

This clone is a singleton in its sample. This chain joins TRBV30 and TRBJ2-1; D not resolved. Trimming removed 7 bases from V and 2 bases from J, with 15 bases in between. The CDR3 length is 14 residues. Germline V gives CDR1 GTSNPN, CDR2 SVGIG (reference sequence). CDR3 bases: TGTGCCTCGACCTATACGGAGACCTACAATGAGCAGTTCTTC. Translated: CASTYTETYNEQFF.

The rearrangement links TRBV6-5 to TRBJ2-7; 11 positions match TRBD1. Germline CDR1 and CDR2: MNHEY and SVGAGI. With 5 bases clipped from V and 6 bases from J, the junction kept 3 bases outside the gene matches. This CDR3 region has 13 residues. CDR3 residues: CASSDGTGGEQYF. The CDR3, as DNA: TGTGCCAGCAGTGACGGGACAGGGGGCGAGCAGTACTTC.